Included here is one TCR beta chain sequence, with context. The antigen remains undetermined. TCRdb reprocessed the reads via MiXCR and lists one record per CDR3 protein. The top ten clones hold more than 45% of a sample with roughly 230,000 distinct CDR3 sequences, approximately 15% of them seen once. These data originate in a study of T cell repertoires in cytomegalovirus infection. Study at large: It was the public TCR beta signatures that indicated both CMV infection and matching HLA type.

V was pared by 3 bases and J by 5 bases, with 11 bases between. Germline assignment: CDR1 DFQATT and CDR2 SNEGSKA (reference sequence). This CDR3 is 13 amino acids long. The study's findings and limits: Individuals carrying CMV plus the relevant HLA were identified by cumulative frequency of public TCR beta families. CMV-specific TCR beta clonotypes restricted by HLA-C were the ones dominating the ex vivo response.

The J gene is TRBJ1-5, the V gene TRBV20-1; D gene ambiguous. Sequencing was performed on CD8+ T cells from PBMCs. The receptor was isolated from a human donor in good health (CMV status not recorded). Some clones in this sample may be carry-over from other donors' samples. CDR3 region: CSASTQTYQPQHF. The CDR3 coding sequence is TGCAGTGCTAGTACCCAGACTTATCAGCCCCAGCATTTT.